This T cell receptor (beta chain) was identified during a study of cytomegalovirus exposure and HLA in healthy donors. Primers: 60 Vbeta forward and 13 Jbeta reverse. Per the authors' pipeline: An analysis that came later counted 80 million or so unique TCR beta chains, approximately 9.9 million shared. Clones were sequenced by immunoSEQ multiplex PCR, and TCRdb holds only the in-frame ones, with some missing. V and J calls and clone size are as listed in that table; D and trimming were resolved from the DNA. This specimen shows 40,000 or so clones; the ten leading clones hold 1% to 1.5%. About this clone: Its antigen remains unknown.

Findings of the study overall: Differences between HLA loci emerged in a later analysis of TCR association rates, with DRB1 most and HLA-C fewest. Presence/absence results assume similar sequencing depth per donor, which may not hold.

This CDR3 is built from 13 residues. V dropped 6 bases and J dropped 3; count of bases not matched to a gene: 6. Germline V gene data show CDR1 as SQVTM and CDR2 as ANQGSEA. The sequence derives from a man younger than 45 in good health and CMV-seronegative. The chain recombines TRBV29-1 with TRBJ2-7, with TRBD1 matching 9 bases. Input material: PBMCs. The CDR3 DNA sequence: TGCAGCGTCACGGGACAGGGCGTCTACGAGCAGTACTTC. It encodes CSVTGQGVYEQYF.